This T cell receptor beta chain derives from a study of identical twins (dated by TCRdb to about 2016). About the investigation overall: The study deep-sequenced TCR alpha and beta repertoires from monozygotic twins, unrelated adults of various ages and cord blood to test whether fetal clonotypes persist. Replicate twin experiments were performed at different times using different library preparation protocols to rule out contamination. Results and caveats for the whole study, not just this receptor: Because the same donors could not be followed over many years, conclusions were based on cross-sectional statistical analysis. Out-of-frame TCR alpha sequences shared between twins showed an excess of low generation-probability sequences compared with coincidental sharing between unrelated individuals. Recombination models systematically underestimated out-of-frame TCR alpha sharing in monozygotic twins but agreed with sharing between unrelated individuals. Invariant T cells such as MAIT and iNKT could partly confound zero-insertion analyses, though diverse VJ usage argued against this for most clonotypes. The excess sharing between twins in beta out-of-frame sequences was weaker because fewer shared sequences reduced the signal-to-noise ratio. Abundant cord blood beta clonotypes had fewer insertions, young adult naive repertoires showed a similar but weaker trend, and memory repertoires showed no such trend.

CDR3 length: 16 amino acids, cysteine to phenylalanine. The read is trimmed to its CDR3 DNA, 48 bases read in frame from base 1. Every donor in the study was a healthy Caucasian. The twin cohort comprised three pairs of female monozygotic twins, all aged roughly 18 to 29 years. Using Miltenyi CD45RO+ enrichment and human naive T-cell isolation kits, memory (CD45RO+) and naive T cells were isolated from PBMC. The library was obtained by 5' RACE. The instrument given in TCRdb is Illumina HiSeq 2000. Template switching added a universal primer binding site, and the final cDNA carried a unique molecular identifier that allowed TCR cDNA molecules to be counted accurately. Specific primers in the conserved constant-segment region were used to synthesize first-strand cDNA for the TCR alpha and beta chains. Each cDNA library was double barcoded, with a SMART-Mk sample barcode plus Illumina barcodes, to control for contamination. TruSeq adapter sequences and Illumina sample barcodes were added in two successive PCR steps. Sequencing of the TCR alpha and beta cDNA libraries was done on the Illumina HiSeq platform using custom primers. Per the source publication's procedure: MiGEC processed the raw reads to extract unique molecular identifiers, while MiXCR was used to determine the CDR3 positions. For each individual, recombination models were inferred using an EM algorithm with the repgenHMM and IGoR tools. Shared clonotype analysis was performed with the tcR package in R, normalizing sharing by the product of cloneset sizes. To study raw recombination free of thymic and clonal selection effects, out-of-frame nonproductive sequences were analyzed. Starting from the raw public reads, TCRdb applied fastp trimming at Q25, assembled clones with MiXCR and retained in-frame beta chains. Under each unique CDR3 protein, matching rows form one entry showing the most common genes and DNA. These V and J calls originate from TCRdb's pipeline instead of the authors' own analysis. The sample table records some 250,000 distinct CDR3 sequences; 9.5% to 15% of these occur just once. The ten largest account for 3.5% to 4.5% of the sample.

This clonotype was seen at least ten times. Its antigen is unknown. One end of the junction is discordant with germline, which a read error may explain. The data were also submitted as part of a second study, on yellow fever vaccine responses in identical twins. The second study reports: According to the authors, the vaccine-induced T cell response in identical twins seemed to be partly convergent and partly specific to each individual. The study precisely tracked vaccine-responding T cell clones in identical twins.

The receptor was derived from a young woman in good health. The sequence is built from TRBV12-3 or TRBV12-4 and TRBJ2-6; the junction holds 7 bases that match TRBD1. The sample comprised memory (CD45RO+) T cells sorted from blood. Explained via the paper, the cell subset or site label denotes: CD45RO+ enriched T cells. The DNA sequence is as follows: TGTGCCAGCAGGTCGTCACAGGGGTCTGGAGCCAACGTCCTGACTTTC. It encodes CASRSSQGSGANVLTF.